The source of this TCR beta chain is a study of T cells after yellow fever vaccination. This CDR3 contains 14 residues. CDR1 is SGHKS and CDR2 is YYEKEE in the germline V gene (reference sequence). Trimming took 2 bases from V and 3 from J, leaving 9 bases between them. Only a few counts were recorded for this clonotype. Its cognate antigen is unknown. Overall study findings and caveats: Booster sampling recovered most clones from primary vaccination (96% CD4, approximately 88% CD8).

5'RACE template switching added a universal primer site and UMIs to TCR cDNA. TCRdb processed the 5' RACE reads anew with MiXCR; each CDR3 protein has one entry. Here the sample spans around 360,000 distinct CDR3 sequences, under 14% being singletons. Sequencing used PBMCs, obtained on the day of the first yellow fever vaccination. The chain combines TRBV5-5 with TRBJ1-3, with unresolved D. The sequence derives from a man aged 18 to 29 who received the YFV17D yellow fever vaccine. CDR3 region: CASSFPNLGNTIYF. CDR3 nucleotides: TGTGCCAGCAGCTTCCCCAACCTTGGAAACACCATATATTTT. Supplemented by reference TRBV5-5 and TRBJ1-3, the full variable domain reads DAGVTQSPTHLIKTRGQQVTLRCSPISGHKSVSWYQQVLGQGPQFIFQYYEKEERGRGNFPDRFSARQFPNYSSELNVNALLLGDSALYLCASSFPNLGNTIYFGEGSWLTVV.